This T cell receptor (beta chain) emerged from a study of cytomegalovirus exposure and HLA in healthy donors. Each donor was nominally healthy when sampled (though unrecorded immune exposures were likely). The primer mix had 60 Vbeta and 13 Jbeta primers. Here immunoSEQ multiplex PCR was the method, and the copy in TCRdb shows in-frame clones only, minus some. This table has approximately 170,000 clones, roughly 80% appearing once. J gave up 6 bases and V 2 bases, and 6 bases lay outside the gene matches. In germline, CDR1 is MRHNA, CDR2 SNTAGT. The CDR3 has 15 amino acids. The sequence derives from a human donor in good health. The sequenced sample was PBMCs. The chain is built from TRBV6-4 and TRBJ2-1; 8 nucleotides line up with TRBD2. As DNA, the CDR3 is TGTGCCAGCAGTGACCCTGGACTAGCAGGCAATGAGCAGTTCTTC. It yields the protein CASSDPGLAGNEQFF.